A selection of T cell receptor beta chains follows, all from one sample in a study of neurological immune-mediated disorders. TCRdb processed the 5' RACE reads anew with MiXCR; each CDR3 protein has one entry. The repertoire holds some 55,000 distinct CDR3 sequences, more than 7% seen once, with under 2% in the top ten. Sequences were obtained from PBMCs. The receptors here all came from a woman in her thirties or forties in good health. CDR3s include the opening cysteine and the closing phenylalanine or tryptophan. Fields, in order: V gene, clone size, D gene, J gene, CDR3 DNA, CDR3 protein. A D gene is named only where the DNA matches it firmly. Expanded clones are given a class, and other clones once, few, many or no size at all.

v_gene: TRBV5-1
abundance: many
d_gene: NA
j_gene: TRBJ2-7
CDR3nt: TGCGCCAGCAGCTCAGACACGGTCGAGCAGTACTTC
CDR3aa: CASSSDTVEQYF

v_gene: TRBV5-1
abundance: many
d_gene: NA
j_gene: TRBJ1-1
CDR3nt: TGCGCCAGCAGCTTGATGGGGGTGAACACTGAAGCTTTCTTT
CDR3aa: CASSLMGVNTEAFF

v_gene: TRBV5-6
abundance: many
d_gene: NA
j_gene: TRBJ2-1
CDR3nt: TGTGCCAGCGGGACCGGGACCGGCTCCTACAATGAGCAGTTCTTC
CDR3aa: CASGTGTGSYNEQFF

v_gene: TRBV3-1
abundance: many
d_gene: NA
j_gene: TRBJ1-5
CDR3nt: TGTGCCAGCAGCCGTTCCTTGGTAGCGGGTCAGCCCCAGCATTTT
CDR3aa: CASSRSLVAGQPQHF

v_gene: TRBV10-3
abundance: few
d_gene: NA
j_gene: TRBJ2-1
CDR3nt: TGTGCCATCAGACTCGACGGAGAGCAGTTCTTC
CDR3aa: CAIRLDGEQFF

v_gene: TRBV20-1
abundance: many
d_gene: TRBD2
j_gene: TRBJ2-1
CDR3nt: TGCAGTGCCCGACGGGCTAGCGGCAATGAGCAGTTCTTC
CDR3aa: CSARRASGNEQFF

v_gene: TRBV12-3/TRBV12-4
abundance: few
d_gene: NA
j_gene: TRBJ1-1
CDR3nt: TGTGCCAGCCGGGCGGTTCGGGGGAACACTGAAGCTTTCTTT
CDR3aa: CASRAVRGNTEAFF

v_gene: TRBV20-1
abundance: many
d_gene: NA
j_gene: TRBJ1-2
CDR3nt: TGCAGTGCTAGAGATAGGGGTCAGGGAGAGTATGGCTACACCTTC
CDR3aa: CSARDRGQGEYGYTF

v_gene: TRBV2
abundance: many
d_gene: NA
j_gene: TRBJ1-1
CDR3nt: TGTGCCAGCAGCCCCCCGGGTCTGCGCCTTATGAACACTGAAGCTTTCTTT
CDR3aa: CASSPPGLRLMNTEAFF

v_gene: TRBV5-6
abundance: many
d_gene: NA
j_gene: TRBJ2-7
CDR3nt: TGTGCCAGCAGCTTGGGAGGGACACCCTACGAGCAGTACTTC
CDR3aa: CASSLGGTPYEQYF

v_gene: TRBV20-1
abundance: few
d_gene: TRBD2
j_gene: TRBJ2-7
CDR3nt: TGCAGTGCTTCCCGACCCGGGACTAGCGGGCCCAACTCCTACGAGCAGTACTTC
CDR3aa: CSASRPGTSGPNSYEQYF

v_gene: TRBV20-1
abundance: NA
d_gene: NA
j_gene: TRBJ1-5
CDR3nt: TGTAGTGCCGGGGTGGGTACTTTCATGGGGGAGCAGCCCCAGCATTTT
CDR3aa: CSAGVGTFMGEQPQHF

v_gene: TRBV7-2
abundance: few
d_gene: NA
j_gene: TRBJ2-3
CDR3nt: TGTGCCAGCAGCGAGACCGTGGGGTCCACAGATACGCAGTATTTT
CDR3aa: CASSETVGSTDTQYF

v_gene: TRBV6-6
abundance: many
d_gene: NA
j_gene: TRBJ2-3
CDR3nt: TGTGCCAGCAGTAGGGGGGTTGGAAGCAGCACAGATACGCAGTATTTT
CDR3aa: CASSRGVGSSTDTQYF

v_gene: TRBV15
abundance: many
d_gene: NA
j_gene: TRBJ2-7
CDR3nt: TGTGCCACCAGCGGGCCCGGGGCTGCAGCCGAGCAGTACTTC
CDR3aa: CATSGPGAAAEQYF

v_gene: TRBV6-6
abundance: many
d_gene: NA
j_gene: TRBJ1-2
CDR3nt: TGTGCCAGCAGTCGGGGGGCTAACTATGGCTACACCTTC
CDR3aa: CASSRGANYGYTF

v_gene: TRBV20-1
abundance: many
d_gene: NA
j_gene: TRBJ2-5
CDR3nt: TGCAGTGCTAGAGATGGTGCCAGAGGGTACCAAGAGACCCAGTACTTC
CDR3aa: CSARDGARGYQETQYF

v_gene: TRBV10-3
abundance: many
d_gene: TRBD1
j_gene: TRBJ2-1
CDR3nt: TGTGCCATCAGGGGGACAGAAAACAATGAGCAGTTCTTC
CDR3aa: CAIRGTENNEQFF

v_gene: TRBV20-1
abundance: few
d_gene: NA
j_gene: TRBJ2-2
CDR3nt: TGCAGTGCTCCGGGGGGGACAGAGAACACCGGGGAGCTGTTTTTT
CDR3aa: CSAPGGTENTGELFF

v_gene: TRBV18
abundance: many
d_gene: TRBD2
j_gene: TRBJ2-7
CDR3nt: TGTGCCAGCTCACCAAGTACGGGGGGACACGAGCAGTACTTC
CDR3aa: CASSPSTGGHEQYF

v_gene: TRBV5-1
abundance: many
d_gene: NA
j_gene: TRBJ1-6
CDR3nt: TGCGCCAGCAGCTTCCTCCCGGGACTAAATTCACCCCTCCACTTT
CDR3aa: CASSFLPGLNSPLHF

v_gene: TRBV20-1
abundance: many
d_gene: NA
j_gene: TRBJ1-3
CDR3nt: TGCAGTGCTAGAGATCTGGGCGGTTCCTCTGGAAACACCATATATTTT
CDR3aa: CSARDLGGSSGNTIYF

v_gene: TRBV5-1
abundance: many
d_gene: NA
j_gene: TRBJ2-3
CDR3nt: TGCGCCAGCAGCTTGGACGGCCTCTGGTACACAGATACGCAGTATTTT
CDR3aa: CASSLDGLWYTDTQYF

v_gene: TRBV5-1
abundance: many
d_gene: NA
j_gene: TRBJ1-1
CDR3nt: TGCGCCAGCAGTAGACAGGATCGTAGCACTGAAGCTTTCTTT
CDR3aa: CASSRQDRSTEAFF

v_gene: TRBV7-2
abundance: once
d_gene: TRBD1
j_gene: TRBJ2-7
CDR3nt: TGTGCCAGCAGCCTGGGACCGGGACAGGGGTTCAACGAGCAGTACTTC
CDR3aa: CASSLGPGQGFNEQYF

v_gene: TRBV6-1
abundance: NA
d_gene: TRBD1
j_gene: TRBJ2-1
CDR3nt: TGTGCCAGCAGTGAATGGGGACAGGGCGGGTACAATGAGCAGTTCTTC
CDR3aa: CASSEWGQGGYNEQFF

v_gene: TRBV5-6
abundance: once
d_gene: NA
j_gene: TRBJ2-7
CDR3nt: TGTTCCAGCAGCGACGGACTCCGGGTTTGGAGCGAGCAGTACTTC
CDR3aa: CSSSDGLRVWSEQYF

v_gene: TRBV7-2
abundance: few
d_gene: NA
j_gene: TRBJ2-5
CDR3nt: TGTGCCAGCAGGGTCGGGAGTATGGGAGAGACCCAGTACTTC
CDR3aa: CASRVGSMGETQYF

v_gene: TRBV7-2
abundance: NA
d_gene: NA
j_gene: TRBJ1-5
CDR3nt: TGTGCCAGCAGCTCCTTCGACCAGCCCCAGCATTTT
CDR3aa: CASSSFDQPQHF

v_gene: TRBV5-1
abundance: few
d_gene: TRBD2
j_gene: TRBJ2-5
CDR3nt: TGCGCCAGCAGCCACTCGGGACTAGCGGGGGAGAAGACCCAGTACTTC
CDR3aa: CASSHSGLAGEKTQYF

v_gene: TRBV10-3
abundance: NA
d_gene: NA
j_gene: TRBJ2-3
CDR3nt: TGTGCCATCAGTGAGGGCACAGATACGCAGTATTTT
CDR3aa: CAISEGTDTQYF

v_gene: TRBV5-1
abundance: many
d_gene: NA
j_gene: TRBJ2-5
CDR3nt: TGCGCCAGCAGCCCCGGGACGGGCCTGGAGACCCAGTACTTC
CDR3aa: CASSPGTGLETQYF

v_gene: TRBV20-1
abundance: many
d_gene: TRBD1
j_gene: TRBJ1-6
CDR3nt: TGCAGTGCTAGGGAACAGGGGGTGGGAAATTCACCCCTCCACTTT
CDR3aa: CSAREQGVGNSPLHF

v_gene: TRBV20-1
abundance: many
d_gene: TRBD1
j_gene: TRBJ1-2
CDR3nt: TGCAGTGCTAGCCGGGACAGGGGGCTTTATGGCTACACCTTC
CDR3aa: CSASRDRGLYGYTF

v_gene: TRBV10-3
abundance: many
d_gene: NA
j_gene: TRBJ1-3
CDR3nt: TGTGCCATCCGGGAAGTTAACTCTGGAAACACCATATATTTT
CDR3aa: CAIREVNSGNTIYF

v_gene: TRBV18
abundance: many
d_gene: TRBD2
j_gene: TRBJ2-1
CDR3nt: TGTGCCAGCGCAGCACTAGCGGGGCTCAATGAGCAGTTCTTC
CDR3aa: CASAALAGLNEQFF

v_gene: TRBV21-1
abundance: many
d_gene: NA
j_gene: TRBJ1-1
CDR3nt: TGTGCCAGCAGCCCCGAGACAGGGGGACACTGGGGGGACACTGAAGCTTTCTTT
CDR3aa: CASSPETGGHWGDTEAFF

v_gene: TRBV6-2/TRBV6-3
abundance: NA
d_gene: NA
j_gene: TRBJ1-5
CDR3nt: TGTGCCAGCAGTTACCTGTCCTTCAATCAGCCCCAGCATTTT
CDR3aa: CASSYLSFNQPQHF

v_gene: TRBV6-2/TRBV6-3
abundance: many
d_gene: NA
j_gene: TRBJ1-4
CDR3nt: TGTGCCAGCCGCTGGCGTCTAACTAATGAAAAACTGTTTTTT
CDR3aa: CASRWRLTNEKLFF

v_gene: TRBV7-2
abundance: many
d_gene: TRBD2
j_gene: TRBJ2-7
CDR3nt: TGTGCCAGCAGCTGGACTAGCGGGGTCGTCTACGAGCAGTACTTC
CDR3aa: CASSWTSGVVYEQYF

v_gene: TRBV14
abundance: many
d_gene: TRBD2
j_gene: TRBJ2-1
CDR3nt: TGTGCCAGCAGCCACGCCGGGACTAGTGTCTCCTACAATGAGCAGTTCTTC
CDR3aa: CASSHAGTSVSYNEQFF

v_gene: TRBV29-1
abundance: many
d_gene: NA
j_gene: TRBJ1-1
CDR3nt: TGCAGCGTTGGAAACGGAGGGGGCACTGAAGCTTTCTTT
CDR3aa: CSVGNGGGTEAFF

v_gene: TRBV7-2
abundance: many
d_gene: NA
j_gene: TRBJ2-1
CDR3nt: TGTGCCACCCTCGACAGGAGCTCCTACAATGAGCAGTTCTTC
CDR3aa: CATLDRSSYNEQFF

v_gene: TRBV10-3
abundance: many
d_gene: NA
j_gene: TRBJ2-1
CDR3nt: TGTGCCATCAGTGAGCCACAGGGCCTACCTAACAATGAGCAGTTCTTC
CDR3aa: CAISEPQGLPNNEQFF

v_gene: TRBV20-1
abundance: many
d_gene: NA
j_gene: TRBJ1-5
CDR3nt: TGCAGTGCTAGCGCCAGGGGCAATCAGCCCCAGCATTTT
CDR3aa: CSASARGNQPQHF